Listed below are T cell receptor beta chains from one sample, sequenced in a study of spatial heterogeneity in lung cancer. TCRdb reprocessed the 5' RACE reads with MiXCR, giving one entry per CDR3 protein. The table includes under 150,000 distinct CDR3 sequences, 9.5% to 14% detected once. The sequenced sample was PBMCs, obtained at follow-up. The source of these receptors is a female donor with early-stage non-small cell lung cancer. Each CDR3 is given with its conserved first and last residue. Fields, in order: clone size, D gene, V gene, J gene, CDR3 DNA, CDR3 protein. A D gene is named only where the DNA matches it firmly. Expanded clones get a size class; other rows say once, few or many, or leave the size out.

NA,TRBD2,TRBV5-4,TRBJ2-5,TGTGCCAGCACCCCGGGCCTAGCGGGAGGGGGCGTAGAGACCCAGTACTTC,CASTPGLAGGGVETQYF
NA,NA,TRBV18,TRBJ2-7,TGTGCCAGCTCACCTTCCGCGGGGTCCTACGAGCAGTACTTC,CASSPSAGSYEQYF
many,NA,TRBV9,TRBJ2-3,TGTGCCAGCAGCACTCTCGACCGGGCGGATACGCAGTATTTT,CASSTLDRADTQYF
many,NA,TRBV15,TRBJ2-3,TGTGCCACCAGCAGAGACACAGATACGCAGTATTTT,CATSRDTDTQYF
few,NA,TRBV5-1,TRBJ2-5,TGCGCCAGCGCAGGGACAGCGGGGCGGGAGACCCAGTACTTC,CASAGTAGRETQYF
few,NA,TRBV7-2,TRBJ2-3,TGTGCCAGCAGCCCCGGGGTCACAGATACGCAGTATTTT,CASSPGVTDTQYF
many,NA,TRBV7-8,TRBJ1-5,TGTGCCAGCAGCTTTGCGGGGTTCGGCAATCAGCCCCAGCATTTT,CASSFAGFGNQPQHF
NA,NA,TRBV7-9,TRBJ1-6,TGTGCCAGCAGCCCGACAGGCGGCGATAATTCACCCCTCCACTTT,CASSPTGGDNSPLHF
NA,NA,TRBV11-2,TRBJ2-5,TGTGCCAGCAGCTTAGGGGCCACCGCGGGTCGTCGGGAGACCCAGTACTTC,CASSLGATAGRRETQYF
few,TRBD2,TRBV20-1,TRBJ2-3,TGCAGTCCGGAGAGAGTTCCTAGCGGGAGTATGGTAGATACGCAGTATTTT,CSPERVPSGSMVDTQYF
few,NA,TRBV20-1,TRBJ1-4,TGCAGTGCCCCCGGGAGGACCAATGAAAAACTGTTTTTT,CSAPGRTNEKLFF
NA,NA,TRBV6-2/TRBV6-3,TRBJ2-2,TGTGCCAGCCGGTGGGGGCGCGGGGAGCTGTTTTTT,CASRWGRGELFF
many,TRBD1,TRBV19,TRBJ1-4,TGTGCCAGTAGTATTTGGGACAGTAATGAAAAACTGTTTTTT,CASSIWDSNEKLFF
few,NA,TRBV18,TRBJ1-5,TGTGCCAGCTCACCCGGGGCCAGAGATCAGCCCCAGCATTTT,CASSPGARDQPQHF
NA,TRBD1,TRBV10-3,TRBJ2-3,TGTGCCATCAGTGACCCGGGACAGGTGACACAGGGAACGCAGTATTTT,CAISDPGQVTQGTQYF
few,NA,TRBV29-1,TRBJ2-5,TGCAGCGTTGAAGCTAGCCAAGAGACCCAGTACTTC,CSVEASQETQYF
many,NA,TRBV7-9,TRBJ2-3,TGTGCCAGCAGGATGGGGAGGACAGATACGCAGTATTTT,CASRMGRTDTQYF
many,TRBD2,TRBV29-1,TRBJ2-5,TGCAGCGTTGATCTCTGGACTAGCGGGAGACAAGAGACCCAGTACTTC,CSVDLWTSGRQETQYF
many,NA,TRBV12-3/TRBV12-4,TRBJ1-1,TGTGCCAGCAGTTCTGGGACTTTTACAAACACTGAAGCTTTCTTT,CASSSGTFTNTEAFF
NA,TRBD2,TRBV28,TRBJ2-1,TGTGCCAGCAGTTCTCGCGGGGGGAGCTCCTACAATGAGCAGTTCTTC,CASSSRGGSSYNEQFF
many,TRBD2,TRBV29-1,TRBJ2-5,TGCAGCGTTAGGACTAGCGGGAGACAGGGGGAGACCCAGTACTTC,CSVRTSGRQGETQYF
NA,NA,TRBV9,TRBJ1-1,TGTGCCAGCAGTCAGACCCAGGGGAACACTGAAGCTTTCTTT,CASSQTQGNTEAFF
few,NA,TRBV20-1,TRBJ1-1,TGCAGCGGTAATTCAGACAGGACTGAAGCTTTCTTT,CSGNSDRTEAFF
few,NA,TRBV11-1,TRBJ1-1,TGTGCCAGCAGCTCGCGGACAGAGATGAACACTGAAGCTTTCTTT,CASSSRTEMNTEAFF
NA,TRBD1,TRBV7-9,TRBJ2-5,TGTGCCAGCAGCTTCCCGACAGGGAGCGAGACCCAGTACTTC,CASSFPTGSETQYF
many,NA,TRBV3-1,TRBJ1-2,TGTGCCAGTCCAGGGGACCCTAACTATGGCTACACCTTC,CASPGDPNYGYTF
NA,NA,TRBV5-4,TRBJ1-3,TGTGCCAGCAGCTTGGGGGACAATGGAAACACCATATATTTT,CASSLGDNGNTIYF
NA,TRBD1,TRBV3-1,TRBJ2-7,TGTGCCAGCAGCCAAGGCGTGACAGGGACATCCCACGAGCAGTACTTC,CASSQGVTGTSHEQYF
few,TRBD2,TRBV12-3/TRBV12-4,TRBJ2-3,TGTGCCAGCACCCTGCGGGAGGTGGGACGATCTAGCACAGATACGCAGTATTTT,CASTLREVGRSSTDTQYF
many,NA,TRBV11-1,TRBJ1-2,TGTGCCAGCAGCCCAAAACTCACACACTATGGCTACACCTTC,CASSPKLTHYGYTF
many,NA,TRBV6-5,TRBJ1-4,TGTGCCAGCTCCGGGACATACGAAAAACTGTTTTTT,CASSGTYEKLFF
many,TRBD2,TRBV27,TRBJ2-7,TGTGCCAGCACCTATAGCGGGAGGGCCGTAACCGAGCAGTACTTC,CASTYSGRAVTEQYF
few,TRBD1,TRBV7-9,TRBJ1-4,TGTGCCAGCAACACAAAGGGGGCGGTTGAAAAACTGTTTTTT,CASNTKGAVEKLFF
NA,NA,TRBV18,TRBJ2-2,TGTGCCAGCTCACGGGACACCGGGGAGCTGTCTTTT,CASSRDTGELSF
many,NA,TRBV29-1,TRBJ2-3,TGCAGCGTCGAGGGTAGCACAGATACGCAGTATTTT,CSVEGSTDTQYF
few,NA,TRBV6-2/TRBV6-3,TRBJ1-1,TGTGCCAGCAGTACCCGAGCGAGAGTGAACACTGAAGCTTTCTTT,CASSTRARVNTEAFF
few,NA,TRBV6-1,TRBJ2-7,TGTGCCAGCAGTGAGTTAGGTCGAGGGATACGCGAGCAGTACTTC,CASSELGRGIREQYF
many,TRBD2,TRBV29-1,TRBJ2-1,TGCAGCGTTGATCCGGGGGCGGGAGGTACCTACAATGAGCAGTTCTTC,CSVDPGAGGTYNEQFF
few,NA,TRBV5-1,TRBJ2-5,TGCGCCAGCAGCCCTGTTTCGGGAGACCCCGAGACCCAGTACTTC,CASSPVSGDPETQYF
NA,NA,TRBV12-3/TRBV12-4,TRBJ1-6,TGTGCCAGCAGTTTATGGTCGGTTGAGAATTCACCCCTCCACTTT,CASSLWSVENSPLHF
few,TRBD2,TRBV28,TRBJ2-3,TGTGCCAGCAGTTTAGCCGGGAGGGCCTCAGATACGCAGTATTTT,CASSLAGRASDTQYF
many,NA,TRBV28,TRBJ1-4,TGTGCCAGCAGGGAGAGACTCCGGGACGGAGAAAAACTGTTTTTT,CASRERLRDGEKLFF
few,TRBD2,TRBV7-2,TRBJ2-5,TGTGCCAGCAGCTTAGCCCTAGCGGGGCAAGAGACCCAGTACTTC,CASSLALAGQETQYF
NA,NA,TRBV20-1,TRBJ1-5,TGCAGTGCTAGGGATCCACGGATTCCGGGCAATCAGCCCCAGCATTTT,CSARDPRIPGNQPQHF
many,TRBD2,TRBV6-2/TRBV6-3,TRBJ2-1,TGTGCCAGCAATACTAGCGGGATCTACAATGAGCAGTTCTTC,CASNTSGIYNEQFF
many,NA,TRBV7-9,TRBJ2-1,TGTGCCAGCAGCTTAGCGGGAACCTACAATGAGCAGTTCTTC,CASSLAGTYNEQFF
few,TRBD2,TRBV12-3/TRBV12-4,TRBJ2-1,TGTGCCAGCAGTAATCTAGCGGGAGGGGTAAATGAGCAGTTCTTC,CASSNLAGGVNEQFF
few,NA,TRBV6-2/TRBV6-3,TRBJ1-1,TGTGCCAGCAGTCCCCTCGAACGTTACCTGAACACTGAAGCTTTCTTT,CASSPLERYLNTEAFF
NA,NA,TRBV21-1,TRBJ2-2,TGTGCCAGCAGCAAAGGGCGGCAGTACACCGGGGAGCTGTTTTTT,CASSKGRQYTGELFF
NA,NA,TRBV29-1,TRBJ2-5,TGCAGCGTAATTATAGACCAAGAGACCCAGTACTTC,CSVIIDQETQYF
few,NA,TRBV18,TRBJ2-7,TGTGCCAGCTCACTCTCGACGGCGGGCTACGAGCAGTACTTC,CASSLSTAGYEQYF